A single sample is the source of the 20 T cell receptor beta chains below, sequenced in a study of cytomegalovirus exposure and HLA in healthy donors. Both 60 Vbeta primers and 13 Jbeta primers went into the PCR. Sequencing used immunoSEQ multiplex PCR; TCRdb keeps in-frame clones, though not all of them. Of 130,000 or so clones in the sample, around four fifths were seen once. Sequenced sample: PBMCs. These receptors all come from a male donor in good health and CMV-seronegative.

V gene TRBV28 combines with J gene TRBJ1-5; D gene unclear. The V end was cut by 6 bases, the J end by 7 bases, with 13 bases between. Germline V gene lookup returns CDR1 MDHEN and CDR2 SYDVKM. The CDR3 contains 13 residues. The CDR3 region is CASSSLGRQPQHF. CDR3 bases: TGTGCCAGCAGCTCCCTGGGGAGGCAGCCCCAGCATTTT. Looking up the rest from reference TRBV28 and TRBJ1-5 gives the full variable domain: DVKVTQSSRYLVKRTGEKVFLECVQDMDHENMFWYRQDPGLGLRLIYFSYDVKMKEKGDIPEGYSVSREKKERFSLILESASTNQTSMYLCASSSLGRQPQHFGDGTRLSIL.

This chain connects TRBV28 to TRBJ2-2; possible D gene TRBD2, 5 bases. Germline assignment: CDR1 MDHEN and CDR2 SYDVKM. Between the trimmed V and J ends, which lost 8 bases and 1 base, there was a span of 11 bases. There are 14 residues in the CDR3. The CDR3 here is CASVGELNTGELFF. For the CDR3, the DNA is TGTGCCAGCGTCGGGGAATTGAACACCGGGGAGCTGTTTTTT.

The V gene is TRBV2, the J gene TRBJ2-7; TRBD1 might be the D (5 bases). Germline-derived CDR1 and CDR2 are SNHLY and FYNNEI. This CDR3 spans 13 amino acids. V lost 2 bases and J 5 bases, leaving 10 bases between the germline ends. The CDR3 loop is CASSEQGFNEQYF. The CDR3 DNA reads as TGTGCCAGCAGTGAACAGGGTTTCAACGAGCAGTACTTC.

The rearrangement uses TRBV7-2 and TRBJ2-1, with TRBD2 identical over 16 bases. There are 16 residues in the CDR3. Losses at the gene ends were 1 base for V and 12 bases for J; bases not matched to a gene: 6. Germline values: CDR1 SGHTA, CDR2 FQGNSA. CDR3 sequence reads: CASSLGGLAGGRGQFF. The CDR3 DNA is TGTGCCAGCAGCTTAGGGGGACTAGCGGGGGGGAGAGGGCAGTTCTTC. Using reference TRBV7-2 and TRBJ2-1 for the parts outside the CDR3, the full variable domain is GAGVSQSPSNKVTEKGKDVELRCDPISGHTALYWYRQSLGQGLEFLIYFQGNSAPDKSGLPSDRFSAERTGGSVSTLTIQRTQQEDSAVYLCASSLGGLAGGRGQFFGPGTRLTVL.

The CDR3 sequence: CASSPGQGNSPLHF. DNA for the CDR3: TGTGCCAGCTCACCCGGACAGGGTAATTCACCCCTCCACTTT. V and J are TRBV18 and TRBJ1-6; 8 nucleotides agree with TRBD1. J gave up 6 bases and V 3 bases, and 1 base lay outside the gene matches. The CDR3 loop spans 14 amino acids. Germline V gene sequence: CDR1 KGHSH, CDR2 LQKENI.

The chain combines TRBV28 with TRBJ1-6, with TRBD1 matching 7 bases. CDR1 is MDHEN, CDR2 SYDVKM, per germline. CDR3 length: 14 residues. The V segment lost 10 bases and the J segment 8 bases; nucleotides outside the gene matches: 11. The CDR3 reads CATAEGALHSPLHF. CDR3 DNA sequence: TGTGCCACCGCGGAGGGGGCGCTTCATTCACCCCTCCACTTT.

The J gene is TRBJ1-5, the V gene TRBV5-8, with D perhaps matching TRBD1 (6 bases). The germline CDR1 and CDR2 sequences are SGHTS and YDEGEE. The CDR3 length is 16 residues. V was cut by 5 bases and J by 7 bases, with 22 bases left in between. The CDR3 here is CASRQPRGPGGQPQHF. CDR3 bases: TGTGCCAGCAGGCAACCCAGGGGCCCCGGTGGCCAGCCCCAGCATTTT.

About this clone itself: Relative to the germline gene, one junction end is altered; a read error may explain this. The rearrangement uses TRBV7-9 and TRBJ2-1, with D possibly matching TRBD1 (6 bases). The CDR3 length is 13 residues. The germline V gene has CDR1 SEHNR and CDR2 FQNEAQ (reference sequence). The CDR3 region is CSSSFGQYNEQFF. The CDR3 DNA reads TGTTCCAGCAGTTTTGGACAGTACAATGAGCAGTTCTTC.

This clone has a handful of counts. This chain joins TRBV7-2 and TRBJ2-3; weak D call: TRBD2 (5 bases). Germline-derived CDR1 and CDR2 are SGHTA and FQGNSA. There are 14 residues in the CDR3. V was pared by 1 base and J by 2 bases, with 7 bases between. Written as DNA, the CDR3 is TGTGCCAGCAGCTTAGGGGGAGTCACAGATACGCAGTATTTT. Amino acids: CASSLGGVTDTQYF.

This sequence joins TRBV19 and TRBJ2-7, with TRBD1 identical over 8 bases. Germline loops: CDR1 LNHDA, CDR2 SQIVND (reference sequence). Germline trimming cut 3 bases from V and 4 bases from J; bases unmatched to any gene: 8. This CDR3 has 15 amino acids. The CDR3 sequence: CASSMGAGGAYEQYF. The CDR3 DNA reads TGTGCCAGTAGTATGGGTGCAGGGGGCGCGTACGAGCAGTACTTC.

The chain is built from TRBV13 and TRBJ1-2, with D possibly matching TRBD1 (6 bases). There are 14 residues in the CDR3. The germline V and J ends were trimmed by 5 bases and 4 bases, with 14 bases remaining between them. Germline CDR1 PRHDT, CDR2 FYEKMQ (reference sequence). The CDR3 bases are TGTGCCAGCAGCAATCGACAGGCTGGCTATGGCTACACCTTC. This translates into CASSNRQAGYGYTF.

The J gene is TRBJ2-5, the V gene TRBV4-3; D might be TRBD1 (6 bases). Matching the DNA end better, TRBJ2-7 makes the J call doubtful. In germline, CDR1 is LGHNA, CDR2 YSLEER. CDR3 length equals 14 residues. The CDR3 protein is CASSPKGDPYEQYF. DNA for the CDR3: TGCGCCAGCAGCCCGAAGGGGGACCCCTACGAGCAGTACTTC.

The chain carries TRBV4-2 and TRBJ1-1, with D hard to call. Germline V gene data show CDR1 as LGHNA and CDR2 as YNFKEQ. This CDR3 is 17 amino acids long. Trimming cost V 0 bases and J 4 bases, with 18 bases left between them. CDR3 in amino acids: CASSQETSRAAPTEAFF. DNA for the CDR3: TGTGCCAGCAGCCAAGAGACTTCGAGGGCTGCCCCCACTGAAGCTTTCTTT.

The rearrangement joins TRBV19 to TRBJ2-5, with D possibly TRBD2 on 5 matching bases. Trimming shortened V by 6 bases and J by 5 bases, and 16 bases separated the two germline ends. Germline lookup yields CDR1 LNHDA and CDR2 SQIVND (reference sequence). The CDR3 runs 14 residues. The CDR3 sequence: CASSPGTHLETQYF. The DNA for the CDR3 is TGTGCCAGTAGCCCGGGAACCCACCTCGAGACCCAGTACTTC.

The chain employs TRBV11-3 and TRBJ2-5; the match to TRBD1 covers 9 bases. The trim removed 4 bases at V and 4 bases at J, leaving 7 bases unmatched. Germline V gene lookup returns CDR1 SGHNT and CDR2 YENEEA. CDR3 length equals 15 residues. CDR3: CASSSTGQGAETQYF. Here the CDR3 DNA reads TGTGCCAGCAGCTCCACGGGACAGGGCGCAGAGACCCAGTACTTC. The full variable domain, in which reference TRBV11-3 and TRBJ2-5 provide the parts outside the CDR3, is EAGVVQSPRYKIIEKKQPVAFWCNPISGHNTLYWYLQNLGQGPELLIRYENEEAVDDSQLPKDRFSAERLKGVDSTLKIQPAELGDSAVYLCASSSTGQGAETQYFGPGTRLLVL.

The V gene is TRBV5-1, the J gene TRBJ2-7; D perhaps matches TRBD2 (5 bases). The CDR3 covers 12 residues. CDR1 SGHRS and CDR2 YFSETQ come from the germline V gene. Trimming stripped 5 bases from V and 3 bases from J, with 9 bases between. The chain's CDR3 is CASRRELYEQYF. CDR3 nucleotides: TGCGCCAGCAGGAGGGAGCTCTACGAGCAGTACTTC.

The V call is TRBV4-2, the J call TRBJ2-1; TRBD2 matches at 9 bases. Trimming took 0 bases from V and 15 from J; bases not matched to a gene: 15. This CDR3 comprises 16 residues. Germline-derived CDR1 and CDR2 are LGHNA and YNFKEQ. The CDR3 is CASSQERELLAGVWFF. The DNA of the CDR3 is TGTGCCAGCAGCCAAGAACGGGAACTCTTAGCGGGAGTGTGGTTCTTC.

This chain links TRBV19 with TRBJ1-5; no reliable D call. The CDR3 sequence is 16 residues long. Trimming left V 3 bases short and J 6 bases short, with 18 bases between. The germline CDR1 and CDR2 sequences are LNHDA and SQIVND (reference sequence). As DNA, the CDR3 is TGTGCCAGTAGTATCTTCCCGGGTGCGGGAGGTCAGCCCCAGCATTTT. Protein: CASSIFPGAGGQPQHF.

The V call is TRBV14, the J call TRBJ2-5; D gene unclear. The germline V gene has CDR1 SGHDN and CDR2 FVKESK. V lost 4 bases, J lost 3 bases, and 3 bases lay in between. The CDR3 consists of 11 residues. CDR3 amino acids: CASSLKETQYF. CDR3 in DNA: TGTGCCAGCAGCCTTAAAGAGACCCAGTACTTC.

A few counts support this clone. The chain uses TRBV28 and TRBJ2-7; no firm D call. This CDR3 contains 12 residues. Germline CDR1 and CDR2: MDHEN and SYDVKM. With 6 bases removed from V and 0 bases from J, the gap between germline ends came to 6 bases. CDR3 in DNA: TGTGCCAGCAGGGTCAGCTCCTACGAGCAGTACTTC. This translates into CASRVSSYEQYF.